This TCR beta chain was identified in a study of T cell responses to AZD1222 COVID-19 vaccine. Whole-study context: Combined were second doses at about 4 or about 12 weeks.

Notes on the study in general: The sample set comprised mostly white British donors with more females, and clonal diversity was possibly underestimated. Only five to seven AZD1222 recipients tested seropositive at baseline. Only after the peak T cell response were repertoires sampled.

Concerning this clone itself: What it binds is unknown.

This CDR3 contains 13 residues. The V gene's germline CDR1 is LGHNA and CDR2 YSLEER. V gave up 0 bases and J gave up 7 bases, with 7 bases separating them. Data came from immunoSEQ multiplex PCR; TCRdb stores just in-frame clones and leaves some out. The sample lists tens of thousands of clones; roughly 88% were seen once. Sequences were derived from peripheral blood, sampled on day 0 of AZD1222 vaccination. This sequence was found in an adult in good health. The chain employs TRBV4-3 and TRBJ1-5; unclear D gene. CDR3 sequence reads: CASSQDESQPQHF. The CDR3 region has the DNA TGCGCCAGCAGCCAAGATGAGTCGCAGCCCCAGCATTTT.